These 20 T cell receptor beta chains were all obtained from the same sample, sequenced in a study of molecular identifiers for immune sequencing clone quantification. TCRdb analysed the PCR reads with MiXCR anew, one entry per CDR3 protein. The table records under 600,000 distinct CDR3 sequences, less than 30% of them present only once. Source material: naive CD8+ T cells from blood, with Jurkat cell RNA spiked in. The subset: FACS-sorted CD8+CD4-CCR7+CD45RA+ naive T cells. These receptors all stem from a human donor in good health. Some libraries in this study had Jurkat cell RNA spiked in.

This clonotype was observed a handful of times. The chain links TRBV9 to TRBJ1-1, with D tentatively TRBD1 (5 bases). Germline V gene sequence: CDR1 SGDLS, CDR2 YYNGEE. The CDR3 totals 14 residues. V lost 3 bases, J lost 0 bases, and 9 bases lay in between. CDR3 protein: CASSGGPLNTEAFF. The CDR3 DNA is TGTGCCAGCAGCGGGGGACCGTTGAACACTGAAGCTTTCTTT.

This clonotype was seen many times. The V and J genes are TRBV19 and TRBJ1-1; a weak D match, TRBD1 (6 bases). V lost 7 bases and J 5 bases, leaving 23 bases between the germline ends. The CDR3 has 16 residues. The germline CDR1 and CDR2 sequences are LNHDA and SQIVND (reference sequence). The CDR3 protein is CASTSAGGRGSTEAFF. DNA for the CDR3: TGTGCCAGTACCTCCGCCGGGGGCAGGGGAAGTACTGAAGCTTTCTTT.

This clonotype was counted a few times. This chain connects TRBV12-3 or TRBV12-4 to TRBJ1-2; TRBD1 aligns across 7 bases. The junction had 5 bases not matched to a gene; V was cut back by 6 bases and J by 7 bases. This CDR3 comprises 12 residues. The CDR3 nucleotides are TGTGCCAGCAGCCAGACAGGGTTTGGCTACACCTTC. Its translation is CASSQTGFGYTF.

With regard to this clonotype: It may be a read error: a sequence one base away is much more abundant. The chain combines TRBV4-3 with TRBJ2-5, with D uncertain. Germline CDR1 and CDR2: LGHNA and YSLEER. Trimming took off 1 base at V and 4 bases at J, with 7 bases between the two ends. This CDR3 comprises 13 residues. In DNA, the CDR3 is TGCGCCAGCAGCCAAGTATATCGAGAGACCCAGTACTTC. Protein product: CASSQVYRETQYF.

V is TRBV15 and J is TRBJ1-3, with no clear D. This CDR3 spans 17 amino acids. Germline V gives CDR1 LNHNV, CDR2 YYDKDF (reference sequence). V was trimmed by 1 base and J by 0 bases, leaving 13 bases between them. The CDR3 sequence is CATSRGAYDGSGNTIYF. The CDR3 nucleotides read TGTGCCACCAGCAGAGGAGCCTACGATGGCTCTGGAAACACCATATATTTT.

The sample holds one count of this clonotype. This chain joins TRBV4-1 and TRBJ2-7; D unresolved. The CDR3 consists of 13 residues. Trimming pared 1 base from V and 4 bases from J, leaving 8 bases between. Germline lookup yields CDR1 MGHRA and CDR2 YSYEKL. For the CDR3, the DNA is TGCGCCAGCAGCCAAGTCCGCTATTACGAGCAGTACTTC. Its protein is CASSQVRYYEQYF.

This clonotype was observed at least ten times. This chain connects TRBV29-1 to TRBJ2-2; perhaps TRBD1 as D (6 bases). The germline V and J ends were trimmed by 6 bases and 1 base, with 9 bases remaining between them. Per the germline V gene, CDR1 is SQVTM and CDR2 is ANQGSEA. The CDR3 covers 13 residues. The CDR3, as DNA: TGCAGCGTAATCAGGGGGAACACCGGGGAGCTGTTTTTT. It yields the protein CSVIRGNTGELFF.

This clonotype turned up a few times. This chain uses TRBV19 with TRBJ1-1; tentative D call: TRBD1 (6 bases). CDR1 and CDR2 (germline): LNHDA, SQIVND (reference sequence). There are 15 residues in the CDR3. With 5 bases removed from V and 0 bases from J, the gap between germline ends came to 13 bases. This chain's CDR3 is CASSLDSSMNTEAFF. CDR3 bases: TGTGCCAGTAGTCTGGACAGCTCCATGAACACTGAAGCTTTCTTT.

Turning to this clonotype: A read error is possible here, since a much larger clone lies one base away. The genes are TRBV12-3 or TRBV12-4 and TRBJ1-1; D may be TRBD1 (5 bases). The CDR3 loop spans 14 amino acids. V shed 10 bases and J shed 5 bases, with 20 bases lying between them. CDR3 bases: TGTGCCAACATCTTTTGGGGCAAGGATACTGAAGCTTTCTTT. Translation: CANIFWGKDTEAFF.

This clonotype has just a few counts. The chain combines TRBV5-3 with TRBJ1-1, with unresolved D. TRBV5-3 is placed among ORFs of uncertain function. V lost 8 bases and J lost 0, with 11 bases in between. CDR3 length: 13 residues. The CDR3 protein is CASRSDLNTEAFF. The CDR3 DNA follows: TGTGCCAGCAGATCCGACCTGAACACTGAAGCTTTCTTT.

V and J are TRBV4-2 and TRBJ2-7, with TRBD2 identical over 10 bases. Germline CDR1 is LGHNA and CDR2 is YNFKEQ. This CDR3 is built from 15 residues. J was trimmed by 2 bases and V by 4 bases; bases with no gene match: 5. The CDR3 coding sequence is TGTGCCAGCAGCCTCCAGCGGGAGGGTCCCTACGAGCAGTACTTC. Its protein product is CASSLQREGPYEQYF.

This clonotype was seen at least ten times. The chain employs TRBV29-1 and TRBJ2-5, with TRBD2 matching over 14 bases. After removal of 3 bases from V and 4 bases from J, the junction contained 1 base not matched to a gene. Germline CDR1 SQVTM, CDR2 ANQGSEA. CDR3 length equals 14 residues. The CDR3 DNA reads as TGCAGCGTTGAGGGACTAGCGGGAGTAGAGACCCAGTACTTC. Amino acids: CSVEGLAGVETQYF.

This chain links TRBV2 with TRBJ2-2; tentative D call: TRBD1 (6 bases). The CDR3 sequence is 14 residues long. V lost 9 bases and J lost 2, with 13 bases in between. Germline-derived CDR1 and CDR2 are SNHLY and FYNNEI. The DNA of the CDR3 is TGTGCCAGTCTCGGACAGAGTAACACCGGGGAGCTGTTTTTT. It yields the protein CASLGQSNTGELFF.

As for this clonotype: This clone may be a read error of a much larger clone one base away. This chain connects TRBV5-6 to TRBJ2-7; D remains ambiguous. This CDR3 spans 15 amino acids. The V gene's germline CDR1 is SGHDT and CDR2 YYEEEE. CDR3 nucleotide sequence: TGTGCCAGCAGCTTGGGTCCAGCGATTTACTACGAGCAGGACTTC. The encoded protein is CASSLGPAIYYEQDF.

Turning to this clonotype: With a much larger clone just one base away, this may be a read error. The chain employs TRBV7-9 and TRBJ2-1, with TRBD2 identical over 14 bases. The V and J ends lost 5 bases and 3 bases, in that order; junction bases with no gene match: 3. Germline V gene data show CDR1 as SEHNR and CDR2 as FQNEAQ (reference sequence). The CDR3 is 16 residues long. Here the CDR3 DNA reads TGTGCCAGCAGCGGACTAGCGGGGGGCCTCTACAATGAGCAGTTCTTC. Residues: CASSGLAGGLYNEQFF. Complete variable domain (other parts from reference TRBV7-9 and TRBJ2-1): DTGVSQNPRHKITKRGQNVTFRCDPISEHNRLYWYRQTLGQGPEFLTYFQNEAQLEKSRLLSDRFSAERPKGSFSTLEIQRTEQGDSAMYLCASSGLAGGLYNEQFFGPGTRLTVL.

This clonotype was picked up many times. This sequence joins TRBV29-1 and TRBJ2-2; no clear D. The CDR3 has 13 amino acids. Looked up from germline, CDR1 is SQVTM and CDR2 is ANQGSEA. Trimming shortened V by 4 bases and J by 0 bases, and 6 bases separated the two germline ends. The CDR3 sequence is CSVAMSNTGELFF. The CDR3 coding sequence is TGCAGCGTTGCTATGTCGAACACCGGGGAGCTGTTTTTT.

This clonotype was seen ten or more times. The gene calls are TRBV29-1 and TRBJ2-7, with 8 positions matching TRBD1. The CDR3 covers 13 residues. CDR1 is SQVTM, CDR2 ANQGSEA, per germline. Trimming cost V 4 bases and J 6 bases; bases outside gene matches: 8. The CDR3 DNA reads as TGCAGCGTTGTCCTCCAGGGGGCGATCGAGCAGTACTTC. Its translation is CSVVLQGAIEQYF.

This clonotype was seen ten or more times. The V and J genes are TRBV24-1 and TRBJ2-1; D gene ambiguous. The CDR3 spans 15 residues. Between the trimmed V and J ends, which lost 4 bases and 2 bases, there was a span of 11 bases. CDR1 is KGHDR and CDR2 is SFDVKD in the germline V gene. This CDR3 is CATSERTPPYNEQFF. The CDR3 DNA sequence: TGTGCCACCAGTGAGCGGACCCCACCCTACAATGAGCAGTTCTTC.

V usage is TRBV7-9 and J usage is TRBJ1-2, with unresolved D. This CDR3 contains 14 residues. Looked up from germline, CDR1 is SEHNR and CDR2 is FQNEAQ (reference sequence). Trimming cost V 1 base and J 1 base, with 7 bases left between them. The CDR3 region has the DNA TGTGCCAGCAGCTTAGTAGGGAATAACTATGGCTACACCTTC. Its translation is CASSLVGNNYGYTF.

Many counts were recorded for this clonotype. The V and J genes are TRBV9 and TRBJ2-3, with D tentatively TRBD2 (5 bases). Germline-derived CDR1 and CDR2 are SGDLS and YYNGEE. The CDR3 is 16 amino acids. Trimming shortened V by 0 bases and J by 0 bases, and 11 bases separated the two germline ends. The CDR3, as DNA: TGTGCCAGCAGCGTAGCTACTGGAGGAAGCACAGATACGCAGTATTTT. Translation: CASSVATGGSTDTQYF.